What follows are 26 T cell receptor beta chains derived from one specimen sequenced in a study of human T cells and chemical hapten exposure. TCRdb re-called the RACE reads with MiXCR, one entry per CDR3 protein. Counted here are roughly 100,000 distinct CDR3 sequences, roughly a third occurring once; the ten biggest clones make up roughly 3%. Time point described: patch test 3, about 24 weeks after DPC sensitization. Treatment: therapeutic diphenylcyclopropenone sensitization with weekly scalp DPC. The sequences come from whole blood, collected in connection with sensitization to the hapten diphenylcyclopropenone (DPC). The receptors here all came from a middle-aged man with alopecia areata. Some clones in this sample may be carry-over from other donors' samples.

The sample holds a few counts of this clonotype. The gene calls are TRBV6-5 and TRBJ1-2, with 12 positions matching TRBD1. V shed 2 bases and J 4 bases; nucleotides not matched to a gene: 2. CDR3 length: 15 residues. Germline V gene lookup returns CDR1 MNHEY and CDR2 SVGAGI. In nucleotides, the CDR3 is TGTGCCAGCAGTTACGGGACAGGGGGCTTCTATGGCTACACCTTC. Residues: CASSYGTGGFYGYTF.

This clonotype occurred a few times. The V gene is TRBV12-3 or TRBV12-4, the J gene TRBJ2-1; D may be TRBD1 or TRBD2 (5 bases each). CDR3 size: 14 residues. Trimming took 2 bases from V and 8 from J, leaving 13 bases between them. The CDR3 region has the DNA TGTGCCAGCAGTTTAAATGGGGGAGCCTATGAGCAGTTCTTC. Its translation: CASSLNGGAYEQFF.

This chain connects TRBV5-4 to TRBJ2-5; TRBD1 agrees at 7 bases. V was clipped by 4 bases and J by 3 bases; unmatched bases: 6. Looked up from germline, CDR1 is SGHNT and CDR2 is YYREEE (reference sequence). This CDR3 is 14 amino acids long. CDR3 in amino acids: CASSPTGNEETQYF. CDR3 nucleotide sequence: TGTGCCAGCAGCCCGACAGGGAACGAAGAGACCCAGTACTTC. The variable domain in full, with the rest retrieved from reference TRBV5-4 and TRBJ2-5, is ETGVTQSPTHLIKTRGQQVTLRCSSQSGHNTVSWYQQALGQGPQFIFQYYREEENGRGNFPPRFSGLQFPNYSSELNVNALELDDSALYLCASSPTGNEETQYFGPGTRLLVL.

The chain combines TRBV18 with TRBJ2-1; D perhaps matches TRBD1 (5 bases). Germline CDR1 reads KGHSH; CDR2 reads LQKENI. The V end lost 2 bases, the J end lost 3 bases, and 14 bases lay between the germline ends. This CDR3 is built from 16 residues. The CDR3 sequence: CASSPYERTIYNEQFF. As DNA, the CDR3 is TGTGCCAGCTCACCATACGAGAGGACAATCTACAATGAGCAGTTCTTC. Full variable domain (remainder filled in from reference TRBV18 and TRBJ2-1): NAGVMQNPRHLVRRRGQEARLRCSPMKGHSHVYWYRQLPEEGLKFMVYLQKENIIDESGMPKERFSAEFPKEGPSILRIQQVVRGDSAAYFCASSPYERTIYNEQFFGPGTRLTVL.

The table lists this clonotype with a few counts. CDR3 coding DNA: TGTGCCAGCAGCTCGGGACGAAACGAGAACACTGAAGCTTTCTTT. Protein: CASSSGRNENTEAFF. The V and J genes are TRBV7-6 and TRBJ1-1, with D possibly TRBD1 on 5 matching bases. There are 15 residues in the CDR3. The V gene's germline CDR1 is SGHVS and CDR2 FNYEAQ. V was clipped by 4 bases and J by 1 base, with 13 bases between them. The complete variable domain, with remaining parts taken from reference TRBV7-6 and TRBJ1-1, reads GAGVSQSPRYKVTKRGQDVALRCDPISGHVSLYWYRQALGQGPEFLTYFNYEAQQDKSGLPNDRFSAERPEGSISTLTIQRTEQRDSAMYRCASSSGRNENTEAFFGQGTRLTVV.

V and J are TRBV10-3 and TRBJ2-7; 8 bases line up with TRBD1. Germline V CDR1 and CDR2: ENHRY, SYGVKD. Unmatched junction bases numbered 8, after V lost 10 bases and J lost 0 bases. There are 14 residues in the CDR3. This chain's CDR3 is CATADRVDSYEQYF. Written as DNA, the CDR3 is TGTGCCACCGCGGACAGGGTGGACTCCTACGAGCAGTACTTC.

The rearrangement uses TRBV6-6 and TRBJ2-7; 16 positions agree with TRBD2. Germline CDR1 MNHNY, CDR2 SVGAGI (reference sequence). Trimming cost V 2 bases and J 7 bases; bases outside gene matches: 8. This CDR3 has 17 amino acids. CDR3 region: CASSYQGLAGGPGEQYV. CDR3 sequence (DNA): TGTGCCAGCAGTTACCAGGGACTAGCGGGAGGGCCGGGGGAGCAGTACGTC.

Written as DNA, the CDR3 is TGCAGCGTCGGACGGACGGAGGGAAACATTCAGTACTTC. Translating it yields CSVGRTEGNIQYF. The genes are TRBV29-1 and TRBJ2-4, with D possibly being TRBD2 (6 bases). The CDR3 extends over 13 amino acids. Trimming pared 6 bases from V and 6 bases from J, leaving 15 bases between. The germline CDR1 and CDR2 sequences are SQVTM and ANQGSEA.

This chain joins TRBV11-2 and TRBJ1-3; unclear D gene. V was trimmed by 1 base and J by 1 base, leaving 11 bases between them. This CDR3 is 16 amino acids long. The germline V gene has CDR1 SGHAT and CDR2 FQNNGV. In DNA, the CDR3 is TGTGCCAGCAGCTTAGGTGATAGAGCGTCTGGAAACACCATATATTTT. It specifies CASSLGDRASGNTIYF.

The chain recombines TRBV12-3 or TRBV12-4 with TRBJ1-1, with no clear D. The CDR3 totals 14 residues. Trimming removed 3 bases from V and 4 bases from J, with 12 bases in between. CDR3 in DNA: TGTGCCAGCAGTTTCAAGAATACCGGCACTGAAGCTTTCTTT. Translation gives CASSFKNTGTEAFF.

The chain is built from TRBV7-2 and TRBJ2-7; 13 bases are a match to TRBD2. This CDR3 comprises 16 residues. Losses at the gene ends were 5 bases for V and 8 bases for J; bases not matched to a gene: 12. CDR1 is SGHTA and CDR2 is FQGNSA in the germline V gene. Written as DNA, the CDR3 is TGTGCCAGCAGCCGACATAGGACTAGCGGGAGTATCCAGCAGTACTTC. Amino acid sequence: CASSRHRTSGSIQQYF.

The chain joins TRBV7-9 to TRBJ2-5; D perhaps matches TRBD1 (6 bases). The length of the CDR3 is 12 residues. Germline-derived CDR1 and CDR2 are SEHNR and FQNEAQ (reference sequence). Trimming removed 4 bases at V and 9 bases at J, with 12 bases between. CDR3 loop: CASSSTGSPQYF. The DNA of the CDR3 is TGTGCCAGCAGCTCAACAGGGTCTCCCCAGTACTTC.

The chain recombines TRBV29-1 with TRBJ2-3; possibly TRBD2 for D (5 bases). CDR1 and CDR2 from the germline V gene are SQVTM and ANQGSEA. Trimming removed 5 bases at V and 2 bases at J, with 11 bases between. There are 13 residues in the CDR3. In nucleotides, the CDR3 is TGCAGCGTTTCTGAGGGATTCACAGATACGCAGTATTTT. Its protein is CSVSEGFTDTQYF.

The CDR3 nucleotides are TGTGCCAGCAGTTACTCGTTCGGAGGAGCTAATGAAAAACTGTTTTTT. It translates to CASSYSFGGANEKLFF. The chain is built from TRBV6-5 and TRBJ1-4; D is ambiguous. This CDR3 spans 16 amino acids. From germline, CDR1 is MNHEY and CDR2 SVGAGI. Trimming pared 0 bases from V and 3 bases from J, leaving 11 bases between.

This rearrangement joins TRBV12-3 or TRBV12-4 to TRBJ2-7; perhaps TRBD2 as D (6 bases). The CDR3 is 14 amino acids. The V end lost 8 bases, the J end lost 2 bases, and 16 bases lay between the germline ends. DNA of the CDR3: TGTGCCAGCGCACTAGCTTCGAGGACCTACGAGCAGTACGTC. This encodes CASALASRTYEQYV.

This clonotype was seen ten or more times. The gene calls are TRBV28 and TRBJ2-7, with TRBD2 matching over 10 bases. This CDR3 is built from 15 residues. V dropped 6 bases and J dropped 3; count of bases not matched to a gene: 8. CDR1 and CDR2 from the germline V gene are MDHEN and SYDVKM. The CDR3 here is CASRYLAGVDYEQYF. In DNA form, the CDR3 reads TGTGCCAGCAGATATCTAGCGGGAGTAGACTACGAGCAGTACTTC.

This clonotype was detected a few times. The chain recombines TRBV27 with TRBJ2-1, with 7 bases identical to TRBD1. The CDR3 runs to 15 residues. Germline CDR1 and CDR2: MNHEY and SMNVEV (reference sequence). J was trimmed by 6 bases and V by 5 bases; bases with no gene match: 10. The CDR3 DNA reads TGTGCCAGCAGTCCCCGTAGGGGGCCGACCAATGAGCAGTTCTTC. Translating gives CASSPRRGPTNEQFF.

This clonotype has just a few counts. This chain connects TRBV4-3 to TRBJ2-3; 8 bases agree with TRBD1. V was clipped by 0 bases and J by 0 bases; unmatched bases: 2. This CDR3 has 16 amino acids. Germline CDR1 LGHNA, CDR2 YSLEER. CDR3 in amino acids: CASSQDRGRSTDTQYF. The CDR3 coding sequence is TGCGCCAGCAGCCAAGACAGGGGGCGAAGCACAGATACGCAGTATTTT.

This clonotype was found a few times. The V call is TRBV10-3, the J call TRBJ2-6, with D perhaps TRBD1 or TRBD2 (6 bases each). Germline CDR1 reads ENHRY; CDR2 reads SYGVKD. This CDR3 has 15 residues. Trimming removed 4 bases at V and 6 bases at J, with 13 bases between. CDR3 nucleotides: TGTGCCATCAGTGGCGGGGACACAGAGGCCAACGTCCTGACTTTC. Translation: CAISGGDTEANVLTF.

This clonotype was seen more than once but under ten times. This rearrangement joins TRBV10-3 to TRBJ2-7; no definite D call. Trimming pared 0 bases from V and 7 bases from J, leaving 4 bases between. Germline V gives CDR1 ENHRY, CDR2 SYGVKD. This CDR3 is 11 amino acids long. This CDR3 is CAISESREQYF. CDR3 in DNA: TGTGCCATCAGTGAGTCAAGGGAGCAGTACTTC.

This chain links TRBV12-3 or TRBV12-4 with TRBJ1-2; 9 bases are shared with TRBD1. The J segment lost 6 bases and the V segment lost 5 bases, leaving 4 bases of the junction unmatched. This CDR3 comprises 13 residues. CDR3 loop: CASSLRDRDGYTF. As DNA, the CDR3 is TGTGCCAGCAGTCTCCGGGACAGGGATGGCTACACCTTC.

This chain uses TRBV6-2 or TRBV6-3 with TRBJ2-5, with a possible D match to TRBD1 (6 bases). Per germline, CDR1 MNHEY and CDR2 SVGEGT. V lost 6 bases, J lost 1 base, and 9 bases lay in between. The CDR3 covers 13 residues. The CDR3 coding sequence is TGTGCCAGCAGGGGGGCGGTCCAAGAGACCCAGTACTTC. This translates into CASRGAVQETQYF.

V and J are TRBV5-1 and TRBJ2-4; D is unresolved. Per the germline V gene, CDR1 is SGHRS and CDR2 is YFSETQ. The CDR3 extends over 17 amino acids. V lost 3 bases to trimming and J lost 0 bases, with 16 bases between them. The CDR3 DNA is TGCGCCAGCAGCTCCAGACTCGAGTTGGGAGCCAAAAACATTCAGTACTTC. Translation gives CASSSRLELGAKNIQYF.

This chain uses TRBV7-2 with TRBJ2-6, with 8 nucleotides matching TRBD1. Per germline, CDR1 SGHTA and CDR2 FQGNSA. The CDR3 contains 18 residues. The V segment lost 4 bases and the J segment 1 base; nucleotides outside the gene matches: 9. CDR3 nucleotides: TGTGCCAGCAGCTCAGGACAGGGAGAGTCTTCTGGGGCCAACGTCCTGACTTTC. Its translation is CASSSGQGESSGANVLTF.

Only a few counts were recorded for this clonotype. This rearrangement joins TRBV3-1 to TRBJ2-1; D is undetermined. The germline V gene encodes CDR1 LGHDT and CDR2 YNNKEL (reference sequence). Trimming shortened V by 4 bases and J by 4 bases, and 14 bases separated the two germline ends. This CDR3 comprises 15 residues. The DNA of the CDR3 is TGTGCCAGCAGCCCTACCAGCCTACTTTACAATGAGCAGTTCTTC. This translates into CASSPTSLLYNEQFF.

The CDR3 loop is CASSYSKGTSGNNEQFF. The CDR3 DNA is TGTGCCAGCAGTTACTCAAAAGGGACTAGCGGGAACAATGAGCAGTTCTTC. The J gene is TRBJ2-1, the V gene TRBV6-2 or TRBV6-3; 13 nucleotides match TRBD2. V shed 0 bases, J shed 5 bases, and the junction held 4 bases outside the gene matches. The germline gives CDR1 MNHEY, CDR2 SVGEGT. The CDR3 covers 17 residues.